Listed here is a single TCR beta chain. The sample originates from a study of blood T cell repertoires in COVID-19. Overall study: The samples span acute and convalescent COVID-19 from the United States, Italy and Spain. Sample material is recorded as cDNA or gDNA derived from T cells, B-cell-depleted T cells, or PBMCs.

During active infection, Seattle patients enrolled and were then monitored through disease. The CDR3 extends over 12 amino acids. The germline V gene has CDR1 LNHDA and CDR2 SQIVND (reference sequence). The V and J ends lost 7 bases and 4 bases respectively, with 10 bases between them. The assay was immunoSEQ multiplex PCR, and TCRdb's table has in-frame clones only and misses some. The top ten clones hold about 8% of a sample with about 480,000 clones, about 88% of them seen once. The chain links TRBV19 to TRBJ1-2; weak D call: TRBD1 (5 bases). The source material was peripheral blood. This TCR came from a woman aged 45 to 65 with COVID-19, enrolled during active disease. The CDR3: CASTGEGYGYTF. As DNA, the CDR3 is TGTGCCAGTACGGGGGAGGGCTATGGCTACACCTTC.